The 11 T cell receptor beta chains listed next were all sequenced from one sample in a study of T cells in women clearing cervical HPV infection. Assay used: immunoSEQ multiplex PCR; TCRdb lists only in-frame clones, some missing. The sample has some 20,000 clones; the top ten hold approximately 5%. Sequences were obtained from blood buffy coat. The source of these receptors is a woman between 18 and 75 years old with a cervical HPV16 infection that either progressed to CIN3+ or cleared (not recorded which).

Notes on this clone: The read stops 3 residues short of the end of the CDR3; the missing end is completed from the germline J gene. V gene TRBV5-4 combines with J gene TRBJ1-4; weak D call: TRBD1 (5 bases). V was shortened by 2 bases and J by 10 bases, with 9 bases between the two germline ends. From germline, CDR1 is SGHNT and CDR2 YYREEE (reference sequence). This CDR3 spans 12 amino acids. CDR3 DNA (partial): TGTGCCAGCAGCTTCGAGGGGCGAAAA. This encodes CASSFEGRK. The CDR3 reads in full as CASSFEGRKLFF.

On this clone: The read finishes 3 residues shy of the CDR3 end, and the germline J gene is used to complete it. The chain uses TRBV5-1 and TRBJ1-1; TRBD1 aligns across 12 bases. Germline assignment: CDR1 SGHRS and CDR2 YFSETQ. The CDR3 sequence is 14 residues long. The CDR3: CASSWGQGASEAFF. CDR3 DNA, as far as it was read: TGCGCCAGCAGCTGGGGACAGGGGGCTTCCGAA.

As to this clone: The sequenced fragment ends 3 residues before the CDR3 boundary, so the rest is inferred from the germline J gene. The rearrangement links TRBV30 to TRBJ2-7; 7 bases line up with TRBD1. CDR1 is GTSNPN and CDR2 is SVGIG in the germline V gene (reference sequence). V shed 3 bases, J shed 4 bases, and the junction held 3 bases outside the gene matches. The CDR3 runs to 12 residues. The CDR3 sequence is CAWRKTGYEQYF. The part of the CDR3 DNA that was read is TGTGCCTGGAGGAAGACAGGGTACGAG.

As regards this clone: The CDR3 is cut off 3 residues early in the read; its end comes from the germline J gene. The chain joins TRBV5-6 to TRBJ2-1; D perhaps matches TRBD2 (6 bases). The CDR3 totals 12 residues. Between the trimmed V and J ends, which lost 4 bases and 9 bases, there was a span of 11 bases. Germline V gene sequence: CDR1 SGHDT, CDR2 YYEEEE. CDR3 residues: CASSRGESEQFF. Incomplete CDR3 DNA: TGTGCCAGCAGCCGCGGGGAGAGTGAG. Supplemented by reference TRBV5-6 and TRBJ2-1, the full variable domain reads DAGVTQSPTHLIKTRGQQVTLRCSPKSGHDTVSWYQQALGQGPQFIFQYYEEEERQRGNFPDRFSGHQFPNYSSELNVNALLLGDSALYLCASSRGESEQFFGPGTRLTVL.

With regard to this clone: The missing CDR3 end, 3 residues past where the read stops, is filled in from the germline J gene. V usage is TRBV7-9 and J usage is TRBJ1-2; TRBD1 matches at 9 bases. CDR3 length: 14 residues. Germline CDR1 reads SEHNR; CDR2 reads FQNEAQ (reference sequence). V gave up 6 bases and J gave up 6 bases; unmatched junction bases: 8. The CDR3 here is CASSHRDRDDGYTF. The DNA read from the CDR3 is TGTGCCAGCAGTCACCGGGACAGGGATGATGGC.

A note on this clone: The read comes to an end 3 residues before the CDR3 does, leaving the germline J gene to fill in the end. This rearrangement joins TRBV29-1 to TRBJ2-7; 13 bases are a match to TRBD2. The CDR3 contains 16 residues. CDR1 SQVTM and CDR2 ANQGSEA come from the germline V gene. The J segment lost 0 bases and the V segment lost 4 bases, leaving 6 bases of the junction unmatched. CDR3 in amino acids: CSVGGLAGAFSYEQYF. CDR3 bases read: TGCAGCGTTGGCGGACTAGCGGGGGCCTTCTCCTACGAG.

Concerning this clone itself: The observed sequence ends 3 residues before the CDR3 terminus, with the missing tail filled in from the germline J gene. The V gene is TRBV20-1, the J gene TRBJ2-5, with TRBD2 as a possible D gene (7 bases). Trimming removed 0 bases at V and 1 base at J, with 27 bases between. This CDR3 contains 20 residues. Looked up from germline, CDR1 is DFQATT and CDR2 is SNEGSKA (reference sequence). The covered CDR3 bases are TGCAGTGCTAGAGATCTCACGGGGGGCGCGGCCTGGGTACCCCAAGAGACC. Its protein product is CSARDLTGGAAWVPQET. The full CDR3 reads CSARDLTGGAAWVPQETQYF.

Notes on this clone: The CDR3 end lies 3 residues beyond the end of the read and is filled in from the germline J gene. The V gene is TRBV29-1, the J gene TRBJ2-2; D is uncertain. Germline V gene sequence: CDR1 SQVTM, CDR2 ANQGSEA. The CDR3 totals 13 residues. The V gene lost 0 bases and the J gene lost 5 bases, with 7 bases spanning the gap. CDR3 sequence reads: CSVEDPVTGELFF. The DNA read from the CDR3 is TGCAGCGTTGAAGACCCGGTTACCGGGGAG.

About this clone: The CDR3 extends 3 residues past the end of the read, so its final part is completed from the germline J gene. V is TRBV6-1 and J is TRBJ1-1; D may be TRBD1 (5 bases). V gave up 1 base and J gave up 6 bases, with 12 bases separating them. Germline assignment: CDR1 MNHNS and CDR2 SASEGT. The CDR3 contains 14 residues. This chain's CDR3 is CASSEGGGSAEAFF. The covered CDR3 bases are TGTGCCAGCAGTGAAGGGGGGGGAAGTGCTGAA.

Notes on this clone: The read halts 3 residues ahead of the CDR3 end, with the missing end drawn from the germline J gene. The chain uses TRBV2 and TRBJ2-5, with 8 bases matching TRBD1. CDR1 is SNHLY, CDR2 FYNNEI, per germline. The ends lost 5 bases at V and 5 bases at J; junction bases unmatched: 4. CDR3 size: 13 residues. The covered CDR3 bases are TGTGCCAGCAGTCTTGACAGGGGTGAGACC. This sequence encodes CASSLDRGET. The entire CDR3 sequence reads CASSLDRGETQYF.

Turning to this clone: The read ends 3 residues before the CDR3 terminus; that terminus is restored from the germline J gene. The chain recombines TRBV6-2 or TRBV6-3 with TRBJ2-5; TRBD2 matches at 10 bases. V trimming: 5 bases; J trimming: 3 bases; junction bases outside the gene matches: 9. The length of the CDR3 is 16 residues. The germline gives CDR1 MNHEY, CDR2 SVGEGT. CDR3 bases read: TGTGCCAGCAGTACGCGGAGCGGGGGGGCGGAAGAGACC. As protein: CASSTRSGGAEET. The full CDR3 reads CASSTRSGGAEETQYF.